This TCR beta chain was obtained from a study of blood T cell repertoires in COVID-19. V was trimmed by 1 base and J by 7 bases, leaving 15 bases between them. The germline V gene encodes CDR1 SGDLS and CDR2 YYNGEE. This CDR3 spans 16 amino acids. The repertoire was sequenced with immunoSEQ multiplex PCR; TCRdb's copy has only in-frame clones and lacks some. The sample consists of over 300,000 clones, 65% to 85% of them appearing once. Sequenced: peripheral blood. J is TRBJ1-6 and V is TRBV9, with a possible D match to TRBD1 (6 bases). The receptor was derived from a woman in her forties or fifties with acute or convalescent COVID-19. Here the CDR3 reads CASSVNGGQTNSPLHF. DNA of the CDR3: TGTGCCAGCAGCGTAAACGGCGGACAGACCAATTCACCCCTCCACTTT.